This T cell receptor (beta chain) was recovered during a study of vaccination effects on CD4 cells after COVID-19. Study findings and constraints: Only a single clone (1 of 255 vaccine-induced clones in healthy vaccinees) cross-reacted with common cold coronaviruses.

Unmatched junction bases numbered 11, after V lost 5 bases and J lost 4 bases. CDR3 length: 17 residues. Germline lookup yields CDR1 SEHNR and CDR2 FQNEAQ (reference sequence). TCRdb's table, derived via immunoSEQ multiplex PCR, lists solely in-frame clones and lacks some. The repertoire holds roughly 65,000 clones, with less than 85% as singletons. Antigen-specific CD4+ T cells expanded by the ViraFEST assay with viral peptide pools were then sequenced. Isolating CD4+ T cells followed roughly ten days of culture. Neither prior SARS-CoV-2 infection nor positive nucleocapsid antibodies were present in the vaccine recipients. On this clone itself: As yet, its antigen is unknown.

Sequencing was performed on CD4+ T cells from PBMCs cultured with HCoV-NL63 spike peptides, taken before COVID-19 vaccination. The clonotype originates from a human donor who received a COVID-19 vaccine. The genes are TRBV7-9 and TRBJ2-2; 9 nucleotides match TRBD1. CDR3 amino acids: CASSLTPGTGSTGELFF. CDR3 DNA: TGTGCCAGCAGCCTAACTCCGGGGACAGGGAGCACCGGGGAGCTGTTTTTT. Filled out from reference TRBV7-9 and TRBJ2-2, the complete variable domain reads DTGVSQNPRHKITKRGQNVTFRCDPISEHNRLYWYRQTLGQGPEFLTYFQNEAQLEKSRLLSDRFSAERPKGSFSTLEIQRTEQGDSAMYLCASSLTPGTGSTGELFFGEGSRLTVL.